This T cell receptor beta chain originates from a study of T cells after yellow fever vaccination. General study findings and limits: The secondary response showed a weaker magnitude and a faster peak, day 5 versus 15. The appearance of a small share of clonotypes in both CD4 and CD8 compartments was observed. Once the booster was given, most primary-vaccination clones reappeared, at just over 95% for CD4 and over 75% for CD8.

This clonotype was detected a few times. Its target is unknown. Trimming took 4 bases from V and 0 from J; bases not matched to a gene: 7. The CDR3 has 17 amino acids. Germline CDR1 reads SEHNR; CDR2 reads FQNEAQ (reference sequence). Conversion of TCR transcripts into cDNA relied on 5'RACE template switching, which added a universal primer site and UMIs. One entry per CDR3 protein results from TCRdb running MiXCR on the 5' RACE reads. The table shows about 170,000 distinct CDR3 sequences, with 11% occurring only once. This TCR was sampled from a young man who received the YFV17D yellow fever vaccine. This chain uses TRBV7-9 with TRBJ2-1; 9 bases fit TRBD2. The sample consisted of CD8+ T cells sorted from PBMCs, taken 15 days after the yellow fever booster vaccination. The CDR3 loop is CASSSTLAGSSYNEQFF. As DNA, the CDR3 is TGTGCCAGCAGCTCAACCCTAGCGGGAAGCTCCTACAATGAGCAGTTCTTC.